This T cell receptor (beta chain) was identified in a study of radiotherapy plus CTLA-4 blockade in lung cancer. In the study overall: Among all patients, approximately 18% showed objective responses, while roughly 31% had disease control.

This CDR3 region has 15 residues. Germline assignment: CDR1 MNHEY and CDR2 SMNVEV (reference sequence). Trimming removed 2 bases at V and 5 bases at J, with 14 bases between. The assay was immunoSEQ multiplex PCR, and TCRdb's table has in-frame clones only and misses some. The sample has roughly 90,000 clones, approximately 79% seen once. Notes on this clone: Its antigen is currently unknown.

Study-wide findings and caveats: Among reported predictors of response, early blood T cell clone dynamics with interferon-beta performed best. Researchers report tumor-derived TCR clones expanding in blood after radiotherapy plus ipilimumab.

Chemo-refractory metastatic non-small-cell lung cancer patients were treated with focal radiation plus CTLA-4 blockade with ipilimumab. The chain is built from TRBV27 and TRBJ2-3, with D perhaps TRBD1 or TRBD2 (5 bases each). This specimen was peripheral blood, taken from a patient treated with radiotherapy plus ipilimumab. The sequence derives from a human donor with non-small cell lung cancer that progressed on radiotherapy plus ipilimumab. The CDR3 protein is CASSLLLGAGDTQYF. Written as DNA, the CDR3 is TGTGCCAGCAGTTTACTTTTAGGGGCGGGAGATACGCAGTATTTT.